A selection of T cell receptor beta chains follows, all from one sample in a study of response to subunit inactivated influenza vaccine. MiXCR, applied by TCRdb to the RT-PCR reads, yields one record per CDR3 protein. The sample holds more than 600,000 distinct CDR3 sequences, roughly 20% seen once. Sequencing was performed on PBMCs from blood, taken 5 days after vaccination. These receptors originate from a man in his forties or fifties who received an inactivated influenza vaccine. CDR3s include the opening cysteine and the closing phenylalanine or tryptophan. D genes are given only for firm matches. Size is stated for part of the rows, as once, few or many counts, or as a class when the clone is expanded.

clone_size,j_call,d_call,v_call,cdr3_nt,cdr3_aa
.,TRBJ2-3,.,TRBV4-2,TGTGCCAGCAGCCGAGACAAGTTCGTGGATACGCAGTATTTT,CASSRDKFVDTQYF
.,TRBJ1-2,.,TRBV4-1,TGCGCCAGCAGCCAAGACAAGGGATTCTATGGCTACACCTTC,CASSQDKGFYGYTF
few,TRBJ2-5,.,TRBV29-1,TGCAGCGTTTGTAGGGATGAAGAGACCCAGTACTTC,CSVCRDEETQYF
.,TRBJ2-2,TRBD2,TRBV28,TGTGCCAGCAGGGCCGGGACTAGAGTAGTCGGGGAGCTGTTTTTT,CASRAGTRVVGELFF
.,TRBJ2-5,.,TRBV5-1,TGCGCCAGCAGCTTGGAATCAGGGGCGGGGGAGACCCAGTACTTC,CASSLESGAGETQYF
.,TRBJ2-7,TRBD2,TRBV24-1,TGTGCCACCAGTGATTCGGGGACTAGCTCCTACGAGCAGTACTTC,CATSDSGTSSYEQYF
.,TRBJ2-5,TRBD2,TRBV11-2,TGTGCCAGCAGCTTGACTAGCGGAAACAATCGGGAGACCCAGTACTTC,CASSLTSGNNRETQYF
.,TRBJ1-6,.,TRBV15,TGTGCCACCAGCAGAGGAGAAACACCCCTCCACTTT,CATSRGETPLHF
many,TRBJ1-6,TRBD1,TRBV6-5,TGTGCCAGCAGTTACCGACAGGGGATTAATTCACCCCTCCACTTT,CASSYRQGINSPLHF
many,TRBJ2-1,.,TRBV5-1,TGCGCCAGCAGCTTGCAACCAGCAAGGTCCTACAATGAGCAGTTCTTC,CASSLQPARSYNEQFF
few,TRBJ1-6,TRBD1,TRBV20-1,TGCAGTGCCCTCAAGACAGGGGCTGAGAATTCACCCCTCCACTTT,CSALKTGAENSPLHF
.,TRBJ1-1,TRBD1,TRBV3-1,TGTGCCAGCAGGGGGACAGAGACTGAAGCTTTCTTT,CASRGTETEAFF
many,TRBJ1-2,.,TRBV29-1,TGCAGCGTTAGCACCGGGACAACCTATGGCTACACCTTC,CSVSTGTTYGYTF
few,TRBJ1-4,.,TRBV7-2,TGTGCCAGCAGCTTAGTATTAGGCAGGGCGGAACTGTTTTTT,CASSLVLGRAELFF
once,TRBJ2-1,TRBD2,TRBV7-3,TGTGCCAGCAGCCTCCAAGCGGGAGAATCCAATGAGCAGTTCTTC,CASSLQAGESNEQFF
.,TRBJ2-2,.,TRBV20-1,TGCAGTGCTAGGGTGCGCGGGACAGCGACCGGGGAGCTGTTTTTT,CSARVRGTATGELFF
few,TRBJ2-7,.,TRBV20-1,TGCAGTGCTATCGCCCCAACGACGAGCTCCTACGAGCAGTACTTC,CSAIAPTTSSYEQYF
few,TRBJ2-7,.,TRBV3-1,TGTGCCAGCAGCCAGAACGACGGTATCGAGCAGTACTTC,CASSQNDGIEQYF
.,TRBJ1-3,.,TRBV11-2,TGTGCCAGCAGCCCTATTAGTGGAAACACCATATATTTT,CASSPISGNTIYF
few,TRBJ2-7,.,TRBV20-1,TGCAGTGTCGAGGTCCTAAGCTCCTACGAGCAGTACTTC,CSVEVLSSYEQYF
many,TRBJ2-3,.,TRBV24-1,TGTGCCACCAGTGATTCAAGGACTCGAACCTTTTTT,CATSDSRTRTFF
.,TRBJ2-7,.,TRBV5-1,TGCGCCAGCAGTTCAGGGGGGCCGGTCGGCGAGCAGTACTTC,CASSSGGPVGEQYF
many,TRBJ2-1,.,TRBV10-3,TGTGCCATCAGTGATCCGGGCAGGGACCTCAATGAGCAGTTCTTC,CAISDPGRDLNEQFF
once,TRBJ2-2,TRBD1,TRBV13,TGTGCCAGCAGCTTTCCGCAGGGGGCGGCCGGGGAGCTGTTTTTT,CASSFPQGAAGELFF
.,TRBJ2-5,.,TRBV7-8,TGTGCCAGCAGCGTACCACAACATCGGGGAAAGACCCAGTACTTC,CASSVPQHRGKTQYF
.,TRBJ2-6,.,TRBV18,TGTGCCAGCTCACCACTGACGGCCTCTGGGGCCAACGTCCTGACTTTC,CASSPLTASGANVLTF
few,TRBJ2-7,.,TRBV12-3/TRBV12-4,TGTGCCAGCAGTTTCGGGTTGGACTACGAGCAGTACTTC,CASSFGLDYEQYF
few,TRBJ1-5,.,TRBV20-1,TGCAGTGCTAGGGTGTCAGGGGATCAGCCCCAGCATTTT,CSARVSGDQPQHF
few,TRBJ2-1,.,TRBV6-6,TGTGCCAGCAGTCCGACGACTAGTGGGGAGCAGTTCTTC,CASSPTTSGEQFF
few,TRBJ1-4,TRBD1,TRBV6-2/TRBV6-3,TGTGCCAGCAGAAAGGACAGGGCGGAAGAAAAACTGTTTTTT,CASRKDRAEEKLFF
.,TRBJ2-1,TRBD2,TRBV5-6,TGTGCCAGCAGCTTGTGGCGCGGGGGGGCTGCAAATGAGCAGTTCTTC,CASSLWRGGAANEQFF
.,TRBJ2-1,.,TRBV3-1,TGTGCCAGCAGCCTTTCGACTACCTCCTACAATGAGCAGTTCTTC,CASSLSTTSYNEQFF
.,TRBJ1-4,.,TRBV7-9,TGTGCCAGCAGCTGGGCTCGAGGCCAGAGAGGTGAAAAACTGTTTTTT,CASSWARGQRGEKLFF
.,TRBJ1-4,TRBD1,TRBV20-1,TGCAGTGCCCAGAACAGGGGCTCTAATGAAAAACTGTTTTTT,CSAQNRGSNEKLFF
few,TRBJ2-1,TRBD1,TRBV19,TGTGCCAGTAGAACCGCGACAGGGTTCCATGAGCAGTTCTTC,CASRTATGFHEQFF
.,TRBJ2-7,.,TRBV18,TGTGCCAGCTCACCTCCAGGCCGAAATCTCTACGAGCAGTACTTC,CASSPPGRNLYEQYF
few,TRBJ2-7,.,TRBV6-2/TRBV6-3,TGTGCCAGCAGTCCATCAGAGGCCGTGCCCTACGAGCAGTACTTC,CASSPSEAVPYEQYF
many,TRBJ1-2,.,TRBV29-1,TGCAGCGTTGGTACAGACTATGGCTACACCTTC,CSVGTDYGYTF
few,TRBJ2-5,.,TRBV7-2,TGTGCCAGCAGCCCCGCGCGGACCCAGTACTTC,CASSPARTQYF
.,TRBJ2-1,TRBD2,TRBV7-9,TGTGCCAGCAGCCCATGGGGTGCTAGCGGTAACAATGAGCAGTTCTTC,CASSPWGASGNNEQFF
.,TRBJ2-3,.,TRBV12-3/TRBV12-4,TGTGCCAGCAGTTTAAGCACCCGCACAGATACGCAGTATTTT,CASSLSTRTDTQYF
few,TRBJ2-2,.,TRBV15,TGTGCCACCAGCGGCAAGTTTGAAGGCGGGGAGCTGTTTTTT,CATSGKFEGGELFF
few,TRBJ2-7,TRBD1,TRBV5-1,TGCGCCAGCAGCTTGGAGTCAGGGGGCTGGAGCTCCTACGAGCAGTACTTC,CASSLESGGWSSYEQYF
.,TRBJ2-7,.,TRBV18,TGTGCCAGCTCACCATCGGTAGGCACCGAGCAGTACTTC,CASSPSVGTEQYF
.,TRBJ1-2,TRBD1,TRBV5-1,TGCGCCAGCAGCTTACGACAGGGGGGCGGTGGCTACACCTTC,CASSLRQGGGGYTF
few,TRBJ2-2,TRBD1,TRBV5-1,TGCGCCAGCAGCTTGGACGGGACAGGGAGCACCGGGGAGCTGTTTTTT,CASSLDGTGSTGELFF
.,TRBJ1-1,.,TRBV5-6,TGTGCCAGCAGCCGTACCAGGGCTGAAGCTTTCTTT,CASSRTRAEAFF
few,TRBJ2-4,.,TRBV6-2/TRBV6-3,TGTGCCAGCAGTTATACGGTGCAGGGGGGAGTTGGCAAAAACATTCAGTACTTC,CASSYTVQGGVGKNIQYF
few,TRBJ2-2,.,TRBV3-1,TGTGCCAGCAGCCACGTATCACAGGGTGGGACCGGGGAGCTGTTTTTT,CASSHVSQGGTGELFF
.,TRBJ2-3,.,TRBV15,TGTGCCACCAGCAGTTACCGGGGTGGCACAGATACGCAGTATTTT,CATSSYRGGTDTQYF
few,TRBJ1-5,.,TRBV12-3/TRBV12-4,TGTGCCAGCACAGGACACGACGCTGATCAGCCCCAGCATTTT,CASTGHDADQPQHF
.,TRBJ1-4,.,TRBV29-1,TGCAGCGTTGCAGGGGCTCCTGACGAAAAACTGTTTTTT,CSVAGAPDEKLFF
.,TRBJ2-3,.,TRBV9,TGTGCCAGCAGCGCTTGGAGTGAGAGCACAGATACGCAGTATTTT,CASSAWSESTDTQYF
.,TRBJ2-1,.,TRBV6-2/TRBV6-3,TGTGCCAGCGAAACCCGGGACCAGCAGTTCTTC,CASETRDQQFF
once,TRBJ1-2,.,TRBV3-1,TGTGCCAGCAGCGTGCGGTTCTATGGCTACACCTTC,CASSVRFYGYTF